This is a list of T cell receptor beta chains from one sample in a study of blood T cells in healthy people across ages. TCRdb itself ran the 5' RACE reads through MiXCR, one entry per CDR3 protein. The table records 600,000 to 850,000 distinct CDR3 sequences, around 25% of them present only once. The same specimen was also included in a second study, on T cells of mothers and their children.

The sequenced sample was blood. These receptors came from a boy aged 5-17 years in good health. CDR3s include the opening cysteine and the closing phenylalanine or tryptophan. The D gene is left open where the match is weak. Rows may omit the clone size; those that give it use once, few, many or a size class.

TRBV9	NA	TRBJ2-3	NA	CASSVAPTSGDMATQYF	TGTGCCAGCAGCGTAGCTCCAACTTCAGGGGATATGGCTACGCAGTATTTT
TRBV6-5	NA	TRBJ1-2	NA	CASKSTGPYTF	TGTGCCAGCAAATCGACAGGTCCCTACACCTTC
TRBV10-3	NA	TRBJ2-5	few	CAISELQGQETQYF	TGTGCCATCAGTGAGCTACAGGGCCAAGAGACCCAGTACTTC
TRBV6-6	NA	TRBJ2-7	NA	CASRSGAGPYEQYF	TGTGCCAGCAGGTCGGGGGCAGGCCCCTACGAGCAGTACTTC
TRBV24-1	NA	TRBJ2-1	few	CATSDPLQGTYNEQFF	TGTGCCACCAGTGATCCTCTACAGGGCACCTACAATGAGCAGTTCTTC
TRBV9	NA	TRBJ1-6	few	CASSAGQYPSPLHF	TGTGCCAGCAGCGCAGGACAGTACCCTTCACCCCTCCACTTT
TRBV7-7	TRBD1	TRBJ1-4	NA	CASSFRDRGATNEKLFF	TGTGCTAGCAGCTTTCGGGACAGGGGTGCAACTAATGAAAAACTGTTTTTT
TRBV15	NA	TRBJ2-1	NA	CATSSGEDNEQFF	TGTGCCACCAGCTCGGGGGAGGACAATGAGCAGTTCTTC
TRBV9	TRBD2	TRBJ2-7	NA	CASSVEGTSGSERYF	TGTGCCAGCAGCGTAGAGGGGACTAGCGGGAGCGAGCGGTACTTC
TRBV7-8	NA	TRBJ2-5	few	CASSLGLGSQETQYF	TGTGCCAGCAGCTTAGGTTTGGGTTCCCAAGAGACCCAGTACTTC
TRBV20-1	NA	TRBJ1-2	NA	CSAIGRTAQGYGYTF	TGCAGTGCAATTGGCCGGACAGCCCAGGGCTATGGCTACACCTTC
TRBV20-1	NA	TRBJ1-6	NA	CSARAGNNNSPLHF	TGCAGTGCTAGAGCGGGGAACAATAATTCACCCCTCCACTTT
TRBV20-1	NA	TRBJ2-5	NA	CSARDTGVGTQYF	TGCAGTGCTAGAGATACGGGGGTGGGGACCCAGTACTTC
TRBV9	NA	TRBJ2-7	NA	CASSEGFTPLYEQYF	TGTGCCAGCAGCGAAGGGTTTACCCCCCTCTACGAGCAGTACTTC
TRBV6-6	TRBD1	TRBJ1-5	NA	CASRTGQEPQHF	TGTGCCAGTCGGACAGGGCAAGAGCCCCAGCATTTT
TRBV21-1	NA	TRBJ2-1	few	CASSTRQGGSYNEQFF	TGTGCCAGCAGCACCCGACAGGGCGGCTCCTACAATGAGCAGTTCTTC
TRBV10-1	NA	TRBJ2-7	few	CASSDGFEQYF	TGCGCCAGCAGTGATGGGTTCGAGCAGTACTTC
TRBV10-1	NA	TRBJ2-7	once	CASSGSTASYEQYF	TGCGCCAGCAGTGGATCGACAGCCTCCTACGAGCAGTACTTC
TRBV7-8	NA	TRBJ2-7	NA	CASSLNVGYSYEQYF	TGTGCCAGCAGCTTAAACGTAGGTTACTCCTACGAGCAGTACTTC
TRBV13	NA	TRBJ1-1	NA	CASSLWYPDTEAFF	TGTGCCAGCAGCTTATGGTACCCGGACACCGAAGCTTTCTTT
TRBV11-2	NA	TRBJ2-5	few	CASSLNQLETQYF	TGTGCCAGCAGCTTGAATCAACTAGAGACCCAGTACTTC
TRBV29-1	TRBD1	TRBJ2-7	NA	CSVEEQQGALHPYEQYF	TGCAGCGTTGAAGAGCAACAGGGGGCCTTACATCCCTACGAGCAGTACTTC
TRBV7-9	TRBD2	TRBJ2-1	few	CASSPIVAGGRNEQFF	TGTGCCAGCAGCCCGATAGTCGCGGGGGGTCGCAATGAGCAGTTCTTC
TRBV7-9	NA	TRBJ2-3	NA	CASSPREGGFPDTQYF	TGTGCCAGCAGCCCCCGGGAAGGAGGGTTCCCAGATACGCAGTATTTT
TRBV7-2	NA	TRBJ2-7	few	CASSFDLREQYF	TGTGCCAGCAGCTTCGATTTACGGGAGCAGTACTTC
TRBV29-1	NA	TRBJ2-3	many	CSVEDQSDTQYF	TGCAGCGTTGAAGATCAGTCAGATACGCAGTATTTT
TRBV3-1	NA	TRBJ1-1	NA	CASSYRVGYTEAFF	TGTGCCAGCAGTTACAGGGTGGGGTACACTGAAGCTTTCTTT